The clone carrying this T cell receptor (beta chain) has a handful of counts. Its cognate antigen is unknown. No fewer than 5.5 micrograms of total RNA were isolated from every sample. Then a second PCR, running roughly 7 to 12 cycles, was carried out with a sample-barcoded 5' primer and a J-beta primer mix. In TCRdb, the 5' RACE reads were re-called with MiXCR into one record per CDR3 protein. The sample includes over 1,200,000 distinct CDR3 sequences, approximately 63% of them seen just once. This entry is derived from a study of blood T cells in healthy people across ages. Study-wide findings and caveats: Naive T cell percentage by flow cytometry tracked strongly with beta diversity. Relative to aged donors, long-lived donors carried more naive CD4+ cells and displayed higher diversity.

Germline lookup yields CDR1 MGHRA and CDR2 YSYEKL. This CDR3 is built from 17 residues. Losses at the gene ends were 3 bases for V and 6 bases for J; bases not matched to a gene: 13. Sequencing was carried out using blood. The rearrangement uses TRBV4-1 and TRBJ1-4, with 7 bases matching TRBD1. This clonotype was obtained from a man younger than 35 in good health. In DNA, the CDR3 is TGCGCCAGCAGCCAGACGTTATTCCGGGACAGCTATGAAAAACTGTTTTTT. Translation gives CASSQTLFRDSYEKLFF.